Given below is one TCR beta chain in context. The table lists this clonotype with a few counts. Its antigen target is currently unknown. Within one base of it there is no much larger clone, and no base qualities were kept. This sample was included in a study of human T cells and chemical hapten exposure (dated by TCRdb to the early 2020s). About the study as a whole: For sensitization, 2% DPC in acetone was applied to a 2 cm by 2 cm area of upper inner arm skin. Throughout the roughly 25-week study period, patients were also given weekly therapeutic DPC doses on the scalp. Patch tests used Finn chambers with 0.01% DPC on the upper back, scored after 6 days by International Contact Dermatitis Research Group standards. Most of the patients in the cohort were female, and the cohort covered alopecia areata with under or over 50% scalp involvement, alopecia totalis and alopecia universalis. The libraries were sequenced as a pool, and the TCR yield per sample differed mostly because of small variations in library volumes within the pool. This study followed changes in the peripheral blood TCR repertoire in vivo during primary and secondary sensitization of alopecia patients to the hapten diphenylcyclopropenone (DPC). Blood samples were taken from patients before sensitization (week 0) and then at 2, 6 and about 24 weeks after DPC sensitization. Twenty-nine alopecia patients provided blood for TCR sequencing at one to four time points (pre-sensitization, 2, 6 and 24 weeks). Study-level results and caveats: A positive correlation was found between the number of PT1 expanded TCRs and patch test score, with significance reached at thresholds 8, 16 and 32 but not 4. Expanded TCRs formed significantly more large CDR3 similarity clusters than pre-sensitization or healthy control sets, consistent with antigen-driven responses. All patients had alopecia, a presumed autoimmune disease, so their immune response might differ from that of healthy individuals. After repeated subsampling, changes were observed in the strength of the expansion versus patch-test correlation and in the threshold at which the correlation became significant. No change with DPC sensitization was found in the number of TCRs above 1 in 1000 frequency, and no evidence of global repertoire structure alterations was found.

Explained via the paper, the time point label denotes: pre-sensitization, week 0. According to the study, the label for this sample's treatment or condition signals: therapeutic diphenylcyclopropenone sensitization with weekly scalp DPC. At each patch-test visit, blood was drawn before the patch test was applied. Patients were eligible if aged 18 to 70, diagnosed with alopecia and judged suitable for DPC therapy, and pregnant patients were excluded. Unfractionated whole blood was collected in Tempus Blood RNA tubes, and total RNA was extracted from that blood. The receptor library was made with RACE. The listed sequencing device is NextSeq 500. During library preparation, unique molecular identifiers were attached to individual cDNA molecules so that TCRs could be counted in a quantitative, reproducible way. Each blood RNA sample was used to sequence both TCR alpha and TCR beta chains. The authors processed their data as follows. Samples had a median of roughly 87,000 TCRs, with a range from about 23,224 to 690,600. V, J and CDR3 annotation of the TCR reads was performed with the Decombinator software suite. To make PS versus PT1 abundance plots, every sample was subsampled to the same number of TCRs (28,000). TCRs were defined as expanded if absent before sensitization and observed at least eight times at the 2-week time point. Using fastp at Q25 and MiXCR, TCRdb reprocessed the public reads and kept productive beta chains. Identical CDR3 proteins give one entry, which carries the most common genes and DNA. Here the V and J calls rest on TCRdb's processing, not on the authors' analysis. The sample profile shows under 90,000 distinct CDR3 sequences; approximately 9.9% of them were found once. The biggest ten clones account for around 3.9% of the sample.

The specimen comprised whole blood, sampled in connection with sensitization to the hapten diphenylcyclopropenone (DPC). The sequence came from a middle-aged woman with alopecia areata. Some clones in this sample may be carry-over from other donors' samples.

The nucleotide sequence is given as TGCAGCGTTGAAGATCAGGGGAACCCCATATATTTT. Its translation reads: CSVEDQGNPIYF. Recombination connected TRBV29-1 to TRBJ1-3, and perhaps TRBD1 as D gene, on 6 matching bases. CDR1 SQVTM and CDR2 ANQGSEA are derived from the germline V gene. V loses 0 bases of germline sequence and J loses 11 bases, and the interval between the two ends is 11 bases. The CDR3 has 12 amino acids, counting the end cysteine and phenylalanine. The entry retains the CDR3 DNA only, 36 bases that are in frame from base 1.